This TCR beta chain appears in the sequencing data of a study of blood T cell repertoires in COVID-19 (TCRdb year 2020). Study-level background: Collaborator samples came from the United States, Italy and Spain and covered acute and convalescent phases of COVID-19. The material from the prospective study consisted of cDNA or gDNA derived from T cells, B-cell-depleted T cells, or PBMCs. Subjects who had been exposed to COVID-19, were actively infected with it, or had recovered from it provided the deeply sampled blood TCRbeta repertoires that made up the dataset. The repertoires were made available in a free public database intended to serve as a resource for research on the immune response to SARS-CoV-2. Samples came from the ongoing ImmuneRACE study (first 160 participants) plus 1,254 subjects from 6 global collaborators. Sample metadata almost always included a de-identified subject ID, COVID-19 status, age in years and sex. Where available, HLA class I and class II types were taken from metadata supplied by the sample provider and were not determined by assay-based typing. Results the study describes overall, beyond this receptor: Clinical and demographic metadata were provided uncurated, with the amount varying by source and participant.

TCRbeta CDR3 regions were amplified from genomic DNA using the immunoSEQ Assay, a bias-controlled multiplex PCR. In the source study's methods: The number of nucleated cells in each sample was estimated by amplification of reference gene primers within the assay. To quantify the absolute abundance of each unique TCRbeta CDR3 rearrangement, sequence reads were collapsed and filtered. For each sample, productive Simpson clonality was calculated by taking the square root of Simpson's diversity index across productive rearrangements. Held by TCRdb, this immuneACCESS table contains in-frame sequences only and omits some clones. Under half of the omission traces to an unresolved V gene where checked; the cause of the rest is unknown. The DNA was the basis for D and trimming; V, J and clone size are from that table. This sample is represented by 15,000 to 20,000 clones; approximately 90% of them were singletons. Together, the top ten hold approximately 50% of the sample.

Whole blood was collected in K2EDTA tubes by collaborating institutions according to the institutions' own protocols. For TCRbeta analysis, collaborators shipped samples as frozen whole blood, isolated PBMCs, or DNA extracted from either of those sample types. At the junction V is shortened by 0 bases and J by 6 bases, with 4 bases in between. The CDR3 runs 12 residues from the cysteine to the phenylalanine. The retained sequence is limited to the CDR3, 36 bases, with the frame set at the first base. CDR1 and CDR2 are drawn from the germline V gene: SGHAT, FQNNGV. Turning to this clone: Its specific antigen is unknown. Per-base qualities were not stored, and no clone one base away is much larger.

The specimen sequenced was peripheral blood. The sequence joins TRBV11-2 to TRBJ2-3; the D gene remains uncertain. The receptor comes from a human donor in a cohort sampled during active COVID-19. In nucleotide form, the sequence is TGTGCCAGCAGCTTAGATGAGGATACGCAGTATTTT. This yields the protein CASSLDEDTQYF.